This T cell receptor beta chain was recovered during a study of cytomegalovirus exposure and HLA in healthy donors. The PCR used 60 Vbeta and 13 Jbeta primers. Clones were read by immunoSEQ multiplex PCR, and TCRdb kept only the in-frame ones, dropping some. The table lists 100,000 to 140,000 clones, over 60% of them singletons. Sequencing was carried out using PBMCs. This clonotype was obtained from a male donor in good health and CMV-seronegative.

The CDR3 coding sequence is TGTGCCAGCAGCCCCCAATATTTT. It yields the protein CASSPQYF. The chain employs TRBV9 and TRBJ1-3; no firm D call. V was pared by 4 bases and J by 15 bases, with 5 bases between. Germline CDR1 SGDLS, CDR2 YYNGEE. The CDR3 sequence is 8 residues long.